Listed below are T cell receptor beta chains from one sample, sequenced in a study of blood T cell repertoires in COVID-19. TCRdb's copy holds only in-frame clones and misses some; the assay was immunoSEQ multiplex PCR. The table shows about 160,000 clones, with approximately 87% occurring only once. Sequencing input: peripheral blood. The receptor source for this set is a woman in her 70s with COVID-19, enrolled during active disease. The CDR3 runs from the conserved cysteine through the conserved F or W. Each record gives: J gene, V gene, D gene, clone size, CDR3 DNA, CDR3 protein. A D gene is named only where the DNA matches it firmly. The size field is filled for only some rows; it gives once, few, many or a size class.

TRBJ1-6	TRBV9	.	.	TGTGCCAGCAGCGTAGCTACTGACAGCTATTCACCCCTCCACTTT	CASSVATDSYSPLHF
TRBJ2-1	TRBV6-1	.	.	TGTGCCAGCAGTGTAATCTTTGAGCGGACCCCCTACAATGAGCAGTTCTTC	CASSVIFERTPYNEQFF
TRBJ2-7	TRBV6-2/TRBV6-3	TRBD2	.	TGTGCCAGCAGCCCGGGAGGTTACGAGCAGTACTTC	CASSPGGYEQYF
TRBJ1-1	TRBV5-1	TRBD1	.	TGCGCCAGCAGCAACCGGGACAGGGGTGAATGGGCTGAAGCTTTCTTT	CASSNRDRGEWAEAFF
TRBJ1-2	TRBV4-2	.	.	TGTGCCAGCAGCCAAGTGCGTTCAGGGACTTTATCTGATGGCTACACCTTC	CASSQVRSGTLSDGYTF
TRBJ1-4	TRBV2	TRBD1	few	TGTGCCAGCAGGGCCCAGGGGGCGACTAATGAAAAACTGTTTTTT	CASRAQGATNEKLFF
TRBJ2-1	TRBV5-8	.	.	TGTGCCAGCAGCTGTCGTGAGCGGTACAATGAGCAGTTCTTC	CASSCRERYNEQFF
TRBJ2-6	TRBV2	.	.	TGTGCCAGCGATGAGGGACTGCTCTCTGGGGCCAACGTCCTGACTTTC	CASDEGLLSGANVLTF
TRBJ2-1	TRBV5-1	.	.	TGCGCCAGCAACCCGGAGGGGTTAGGTCGCAATGAGCAGTTCTTC	CASNPEGLGRNEQFF
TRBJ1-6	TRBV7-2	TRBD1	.	TGTGCCAGCAGCTTTGACAGGGGGAGTTCACCCCTCCACTTT	CASSFDRGSSPLHF
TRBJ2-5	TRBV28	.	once	TGTGCCAGCAGTTTCTTGACAGGACAAGAGACCCAGTACTTC	CASSFLTGQETQYF
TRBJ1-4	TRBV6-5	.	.	TGTGCCAGCAGTTATAGAGGGGGAGGGGAAAAACTGTTTTTT	CASSYRGGGEKLFF
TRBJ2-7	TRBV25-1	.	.	TGTGCCAGCAGTGAGGGCAACGGGGACGGGGGATGGGGGCAGTACTTC	CASSEGNGDGGWGQYF